These 19 T cell receptor beta chains share one sample of origin, sequenced in a study of blood T cell repertoires in COVID-19. The repertoire was sequenced with immunoSEQ multiplex PCR; TCRdb's copy has only in-frame clones and lacks some. Of about 74,000 clones detected, 70% to 75% appear once; the ten largest clones hold around 21%. The source material was peripheral blood. Receptors were obtained from a man between 65 and 85 years old with acute or convalescent COVID-19.

A single count supports this clone. V is TRBV11-2 and J is TRBJ1-4; D is undetermined. V lost 4 bases to trimming and J lost 4 bases, with 16 bases between them. CDR1 and CDR2 from the germline V gene are SGHAT and FQNNGV. This CDR3 region has 16 residues. The CDR3 bases are TGTGCCAGCAGCTCCACCTACGGGTCGGATAATGAAAAACTGTTTTTT. It translates to CASSSTYGSDNEKLFF.

The chain links TRBV19 to TRBJ1-5; D is unclear. V lost 2 bases, J lost 4 bases, and 6 bases lay in between. The germline CDR1 and CDR2 sequences are LNHDA and SQIVND (reference sequence). The CDR3 totals 13 residues. Here the CDR3 DNA reads TGTGCCAGTAGTATACAGGTAAATCAGCCCCAGCATTTT. Amino acid sequence: CASSIQVNQPQHF.

The genes are TRBV10-2 and TRBJ1-1; D uncertain. Germline lookup yields CDR1 WSHSY and CDR2 SAAADI. Trimming pared 2 bases from V and 1 base from J, leaving 5 bases between. The CDR3 sequence is 13 residues long. The CDR3 loop is CASSEGGNTEAFF. CDR3 sequence (DNA): TGCGCCAGCAGTGAGGGAGGGAACACTGAAGCTTTCTTT.

This clone was found once. The rearrangement joins TRBV7-2 to TRBJ2-1; TRBD1 might be the D (6 bases). The V gene lost 4 bases and the J gene lost 0 bases, with 13 bases spanning the gap. CDR1 is SGHTA, CDR2 FQGNSA, per germline. This CDR3 spans 16 amino acids. This chain's CDR3 is CASSSTGRYSYNEQFF. The CDR3 DNA follows: TGTGCCAGCAGCTCCACAGGGCGGTACTCCTACAATGAGCAGTTCTTC.

The chain is built from TRBV19 and TRBJ1-6, with 8 nucleotides matching TRBD1. J gave up 7 bases and V 4 bases, and 9 bases lay outside the gene matches. From germline, CDR1 is LNHDA and CDR2 SQIVND (reference sequence). The CDR3 loop spans 16 amino acids. CDR3 residues: CASSTKGQGSNSPLHF. CDR3 nucleotide sequence: TGTGCCAGTAGTACAAAAGGACAGGGATCGAATTCACCCCTCCACTTT.

There are a few counts of this clone. The gene calls are TRBV5-4 and TRBJ1-2; 10 nucleotides line up with TRBD1. CDR3 length: 15 residues. Trimming at V came to 2 bases and at J to 5 bases, leaving 6 bases not matched to a gene. The germline V gene has CDR1 SGHNT and CDR2 YYREEE (reference sequence). The CDR3 region has the DNA TGTGCCAGCAGCTTAAGGACAGGGGGAGTATATGGCTACACCTTC. It specifies CASSLRTGGVYGYTF.

The chain has TRBV6-5 and TRBJ2-7, with D perhaps matching TRBD2 (5 bases). The CDR3 runs to 14 residues. Germline assignment: CDR1 MNHEY and CDR2 SVGAGI. Trimming shortened V by 0 bases and J by 7 bases, and 13 bases separated the two germline ends. This CDR3 is CASSYSPFRREQYF. The CDR3, as DNA: TGTGCCAGCAGTTACTCGCCCTTTAGGAGGGAGCAGTACTTC.

A single count supports this clone. The chain couples TRBV11-2 to TRBJ1-5, with D possibly being TRBD1 (5 bases). The CDR3 is made up of 15 amino acids. Germline V CDR1 and CDR2: SGHAT, FQNNGV. The germline V and J ends were trimmed by 5 bases and 0 bases, with 11 bases remaining between them. For the CDR3, the DNA is TGTGCCAGCAGCGCGGGACTCAGTAGCAATCAGCCCCAGCATTTT. It encodes CASSAGLSSNQPQHF.

CDR3 bases: TGTGCCAGCAGGGGGACTAGCGGAAGATACGAGCAGTACTTC. Protein product: CASRGTSGRYEQYF. The V call is TRBV6-6, the J call TRBJ2-7, with TRBD2 matching 11 bases. Unmatched junction bases numbered 5, after V lost 6 bases and J lost 4 bases. Germline CDR1 and CDR2: MNHNY and SVGAGI (reference sequence). The CDR3 extends over 14 amino acids.

The chain couples TRBV7-9 to TRBJ2-1; 16 bases are a match to TRBD2. This CDR3 has 15 residues. With 4 bases clipped from V and 12 bases from J, the junction kept 6 bases outside the gene matches. In germline, CDR1 is SEHNR, CDR2 FQNEAQ (reference sequence). CDR3 in amino acids: CASSSPGTSGGGQFF. In DNA form, the CDR3 reads TGTGCCAGCAGCTCACCCGGGACTAGCGGGGGGGGGCAGTTCTTC.

The gene calls are TRBV28 and TRBJ2-2; perhaps TRBD1 as D (5 bases). Trimming left V 7 bases short and J 2 bases short, with 14 bases between. In germline, CDR1 is MDHEN, CDR2 SYDVKM. The CDR3 covers 15 residues. The CDR3 loop is CASTWEQDNTGELFF. The DNA of the CDR3 is TGTGCCAGCACCTGGGAACAGGACAACACCGGGGAGCTGTTTTTT.

The sample holds a few counts of this clone. At the DNA level, this CDR3 is encoded by other sequences in the same sample as well. The V call is TRBV9, the J call TRBJ2-1; 10 bases are shared with TRBD2. Germline V gene sequence: CDR1 SGDLS, CDR2 YYNGEE. The trim removed 0 bases at V and 6 bases at J, leaving 3 bases unmatched. The CDR3 is 15 residues long. The CDR3 reads CASSVGLAGVNEQFF. Written as DNA, the CDR3 is TGTGCCAGCAGCGTAGGCCTAGCGGGAGTCAATGAGCAGTTCTTC.

Comment on this clone: Distinct nucleotide sequences in the sample also encode this CDR3. The rearrangement joins TRBV7-6 to TRBJ2-3; 7 bases align to TRBD2. V gave up 4 bases and J gave up 1 base; unmatched junction bases: 8. The germline CDR1 and CDR2 sequences are SGHVS and FNYEAQ. The CDR3 has 16 amino acids. CDR3 loop: CASSSPPGLRTDTQYF. CDR3 bases: TGTGCCAGCAGCTCGCCTCCGGGACTACGCACAGATACGCAGTATTTT.

The chain recombines TRBV6-1 with TRBJ1-2; no clear D. The germline gives CDR1 MNHNS, CDR2 SASEGT. The germline V and J ends were trimmed by 2 bases and 0 bases, with 7 bases remaining between them. The CDR3 extends over 14 amino acids. The CDR3 here is CASSESTANYGYTF. As DNA, the CDR3 is TGTGCCAGCAGTGAATCAACAGCTAACTATGGCTACACCTTC.

CDR3 in DNA: TGTGCCAGCAGACCCGGGACAGACTCCTACGAGCAGTACTTC. Protein product: CASRPGTDSYEQYF. V and J are TRBV6-6 and TRBJ2-7; 7 nucleotides line up with TRBD1. CDR3 length: 14 amino acids. After removal of 6 bases from V and 0 bases from J, the junction contained 5 bases not matched to a gene. Looked up from germline, CDR1 is MNHNY and CDR2 is SVGAGI (reference sequence).

This sequence joins TRBV5-1 and TRBJ2-7; D remains unclear. Germline CDR1 and CDR2: SGHRS and YFSETQ. The CDR3 has 12 amino acids. V lost 0 bases and J lost 5, with 6 bases in between. The CDR3 nucleotides are TGCGCCAGCAGCTTGGGAGCGAACGAGCAGTACTTC. Translating it yields CASSLGANEQYF. Full variable domain (rest looked up from reference TRBV5-1 and TRBJ2-7): KAGVTQTPRYLIKTRGQQVTLSCSPISGHRSVSWYQQTPGQGLQFLFEYFSETQRNKGNFPGRFSGRQFSNSRSEMNVSTLELGDSALYLCASSLGANEQYFGPGTRLTVT.

The rearrangement joins TRBV27 to TRBJ1-2; TRBD1 agrees at 8 bases. The CDR3 extends over 14 amino acids. After removal of 7 bases from V and 2 bases from J, the junction contained 6 bases not matched to a gene. CDR1 is MNHEY and CDR2 is SMNVEV in the germline V gene (reference sequence). The CDR3: CASKLDRANYGYTF. The CDR3 coding sequence is TGTGCCAGCAAACTGGACAGGGCCAACTATGGCTACACCTTC.

The chain links TRBV7-6 to TRBJ1-1, with D possibly matching TRBD1 (5 bases). The CDR3 contains 15 residues. The V gene lost 5 bases and the J gene lost 1 base, with 14 bases spanning the gap. Germline CDR1 and CDR2: SGHVS and FNYEAQ. CDR3 sequence reads: CASSPLNRGNTEAFF. For the CDR3, the DNA is TGTGCCAGCAGCCCCCTCAATAGGGGGAACACTGAAGCTTTCTTT.

The chain joins TRBV30 to TRBJ2-1, with 11 nucleotides matching TRBD2. Germline V gives CDR1 GTSNPN, CDR2 SVGIG (reference sequence). The length of the CDR3 is 15 residues. The ends lost 3 bases at V and 8 bases at J; junction bases unmatched: 9. The CDR3 reads CAWRAGLAEFDEQFF. DNA of the CDR3: TGTGCCTGGAGAGCGGGACTAGCGGAGTTCGATGAGCAGTTCTTC.